The 7 T cell receptor beta chains below all came from one sample that was sequenced in a study of Graves' ophthalmopathy and Graves' hyperthyroidism. RNA transcripts were the source from which TCR beta CDR3 regions were amplified. First-round RT-PCR with HTBI primers preceded a second-round multiplex PCR. TCRdb recomputed calls from the multiplex PCR reads with MiXCR, one row per CDR3 protein. The sample contains about 500,000 distinct CDR3 sequences, about 35% of which appear only once. Sequencing used peripheral blood or thyroid tissue (not recorded which). The receptors come from an adult man with Graves' hyperthyroidism.

The genes are TRBV15 and TRBJ1-4; weak D call: TRBD1 (6 bases). Germline CDR1 reads LNHNV; CDR2 reads YYDKDF (reference sequence). There are 17 residues in the CDR3. V gave up 3 bases and J gave up 5 bases, with 19 bases separating them. Here the CDR3 reads CATSRTLAGGVNEKLFF. In DNA form, the CDR3 reads TGTGCCACCAGCAGGACCCTAGCGGGGGGCGTCAATGAAAAACTGTTTTTT.

This chain joins TRBV5-1 and TRBJ1-4, with a weak D call TRBD1 (5 bases). V lost 3 bases and J lost 4, with 22 bases in between. The CDR3 is 18 residues long. From germline, CDR1 is SGHRS and CDR2 YFSETQ. This CDR3 reads CASSWTVPNTGGNEKLFF. In nucleotides, the CDR3 is TGCGCCAGCAGCTGGACTGTCCCGAATACCGGGGGTAATGAAAAACTGTTTTTT.

Details on this clonotype: Its ends do not fully match the called genes, so a read error is possible. This chain uses TRBV5-4 with TRBJ2-2, with 12 bases lining up with TRBD2. Germline CDR1 and CDR2: SGHNT and YYREEE (reference sequence). The CDR3 is 17 amino acids. The DNA of the CDR3 is TGCGCCAGCAGCTATCCGGCGGGACTAGCGGGCACCGGGGAGCTGTTTTTT. This sequence encodes CASSYPAGLAGTGELFF. Full variable domain (outside the CDR3, taken from reference TRBV5-4 and TRBJ2-2): ETGVTQSPTHLIKTRGQQVTLRCSSQSGHNTVSWYQQALGQGPQFIFQYYREEENGRGNFPPRFSGLQFPNYSSELNVNALELDDSALYLCASSYPAGLAGTGELFFGEGSRLTVL.

The V gene is TRBV7-9, the J gene TRBJ2-2; 13 nucleotides agree with TRBD2. Germline loops: CDR1 SEHNR, CDR2 FQNEAQ (reference sequence). The CDR3 length is 16 residues. J lost 7 bases, V lost 5 bases, and 7 bases had no gene match. The DNA of the CDR3 is TGTGCCAGCAGCCAGACTAGCGGGAGGTCTTACGGGGAGCTGTTTTTT. Its translation is CASSQTSGRSYGELFF.

This clonotype was recorded many times. CDR3 region: CASSSGQGSRNTEAFF. The CDR3 DNA sequence: TGCGCCAGCAGCTCGGGACAGGGTTCCCGAAACACTGAAGCTTTCTTT. The rearrangement uses TRBV5-1 and TRBJ1-1, with 9 nucleotides matching TRBD1. Germline values: CDR1 SGHRS, CDR2 YFSETQ. Unmatched junction bases numbered 8, after V lost 3 bases and J lost 2 bases. The CDR3 covers 16 residues.

The rearrangement uses TRBV7-9 and TRBJ2-7, with a possible D match to TRBD2 (6 bases). Per the germline V gene, CDR1 is SEHNR and CDR2 is FQNEAQ (reference sequence). The CDR3 sequence is 14 residues long. The ends were cut back, 6 bases at V and 6 bases at J, with 18 bases in the middle. CDR3 DNA: TGTGCCAGCAGAATGACTAGGGAGTTGTGCGAGCAGTACTTC. It is translated as CASRMTRELCEQYF.

This clonotype was observed a single time. V usage is TRBV5-1 and J usage is TRBJ2-3, with TRBD1 matching over 8 bases. Germline-derived CDR1 and CDR2 are SGHRS and YFSETQ. Trimming removed 4 bases from V and 4 bases from J; junction bases left unmatched: 5. The CDR3 loop spans 14 amino acids. CDR3 amino acids: CASSGRGHSDTQYF. DNA for the CDR3: TGCGCCAGCAGCGGCAGGGGGCATTCAGATACGCAGTATTTT. The variable domain in full, with the rest retrieved from reference TRBV5-1 and TRBJ2-3, is KAGVTQTPRYLIKTRGQQVTLSCSPISGHRSVSWYQQTPGQGLQFLFEYFSETQRNKGNFPGRFSGRQFSNSRSEMNVSTLELGDSALYLCASSGRGHSDTQYFGPGTRLTVL.